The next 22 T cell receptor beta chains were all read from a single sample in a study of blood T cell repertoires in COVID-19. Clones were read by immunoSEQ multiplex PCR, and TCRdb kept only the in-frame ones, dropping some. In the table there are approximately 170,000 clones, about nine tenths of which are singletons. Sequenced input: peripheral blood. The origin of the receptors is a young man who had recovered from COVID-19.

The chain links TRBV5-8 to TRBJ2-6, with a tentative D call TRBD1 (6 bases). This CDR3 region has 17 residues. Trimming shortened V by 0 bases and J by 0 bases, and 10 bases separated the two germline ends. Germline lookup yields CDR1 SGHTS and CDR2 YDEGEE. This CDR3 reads CASSLDRVDSGANVLTF. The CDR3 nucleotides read TGTGCCAGCAGCTTGGACAGGGTGGACTCTGGGGCCAACGTCCTGACTTTC.

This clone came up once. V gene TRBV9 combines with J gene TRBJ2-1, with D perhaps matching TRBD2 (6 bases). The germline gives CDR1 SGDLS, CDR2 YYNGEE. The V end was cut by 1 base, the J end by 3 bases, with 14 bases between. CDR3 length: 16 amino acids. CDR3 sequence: CASSVSDIGSYNEQFF. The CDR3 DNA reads TGTGCCAGCAGCGTAAGCGATATCGGGAGCTACAATGAGCAGTTCTTC.

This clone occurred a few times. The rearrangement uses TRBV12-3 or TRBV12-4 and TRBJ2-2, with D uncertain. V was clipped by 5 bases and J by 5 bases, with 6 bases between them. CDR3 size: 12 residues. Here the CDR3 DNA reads TGTGCCAGCAGTCTTGTAACCGGGGAGCTGTTTTTT. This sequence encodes CASSLVTGELFF.

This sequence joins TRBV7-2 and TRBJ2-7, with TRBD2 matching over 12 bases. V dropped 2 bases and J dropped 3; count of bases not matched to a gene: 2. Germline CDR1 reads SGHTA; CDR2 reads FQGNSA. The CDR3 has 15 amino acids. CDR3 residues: CASSLLGLAGYEQYF. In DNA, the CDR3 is TGTGCCAGCAGCTTACTGGGACTAGCGGGCTACGAGCAGTACTTC.

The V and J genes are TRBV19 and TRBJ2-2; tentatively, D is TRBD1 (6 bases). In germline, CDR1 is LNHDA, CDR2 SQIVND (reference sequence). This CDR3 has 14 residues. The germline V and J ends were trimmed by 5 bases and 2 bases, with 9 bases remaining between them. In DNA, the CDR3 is TGTGCCAGTAGTGAACAGGGAAACACCGGGGAGCTGTTTTTT. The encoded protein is CASSEQGNTGELFF.

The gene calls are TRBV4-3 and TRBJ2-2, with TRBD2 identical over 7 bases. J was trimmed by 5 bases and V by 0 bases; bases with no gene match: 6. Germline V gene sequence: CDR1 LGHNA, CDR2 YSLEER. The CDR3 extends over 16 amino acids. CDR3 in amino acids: CASSQDHGRGTGELFF. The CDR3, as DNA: TGCGCCAGCAGCCAAGATCATGGGCGGGGGACCGGGGAGCTGTTTTTT.

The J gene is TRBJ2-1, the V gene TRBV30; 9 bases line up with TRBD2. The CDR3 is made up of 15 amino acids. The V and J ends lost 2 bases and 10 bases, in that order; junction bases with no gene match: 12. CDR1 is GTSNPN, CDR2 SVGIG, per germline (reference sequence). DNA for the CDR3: TGTGCCTGGAGTCCCCCCCCGCTAGCGGGACTGGAGCAGTTCTTC. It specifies CAWSPPPLAGLEQFF.

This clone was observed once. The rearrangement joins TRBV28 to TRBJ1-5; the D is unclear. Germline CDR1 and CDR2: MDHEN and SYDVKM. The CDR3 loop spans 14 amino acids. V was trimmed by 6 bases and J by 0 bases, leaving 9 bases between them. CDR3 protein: CASRTTISNQPQHF. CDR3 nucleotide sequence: TGTGCCAGCAGAACAACTATTAGCAATCAGCCCCAGCATTTT.

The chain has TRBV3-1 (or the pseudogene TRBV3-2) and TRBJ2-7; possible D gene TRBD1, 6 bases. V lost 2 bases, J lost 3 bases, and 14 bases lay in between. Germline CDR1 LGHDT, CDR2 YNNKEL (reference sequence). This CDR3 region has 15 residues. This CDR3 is CASSQSVQGFYEQYF. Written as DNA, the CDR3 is TGTGCCAGCAGCCAATCTGTTCAGGGGTTCTACGAGCAGTACTTC.

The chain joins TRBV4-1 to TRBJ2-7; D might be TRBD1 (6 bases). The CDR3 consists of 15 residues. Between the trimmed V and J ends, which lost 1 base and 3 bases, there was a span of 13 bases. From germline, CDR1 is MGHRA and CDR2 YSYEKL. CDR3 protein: CASSQAPRQVYEQYF. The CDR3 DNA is TGCGCCAGCAGCCAAGCACCTAGACAGGTCTACGAGCAGTACTTC.

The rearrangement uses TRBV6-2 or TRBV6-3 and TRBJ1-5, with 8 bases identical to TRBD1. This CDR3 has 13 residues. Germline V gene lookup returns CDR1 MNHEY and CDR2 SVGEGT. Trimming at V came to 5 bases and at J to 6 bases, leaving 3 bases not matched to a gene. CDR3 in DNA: TGTGCCAGCAGTCCGGACAGGGCTCAGCCCCAGCATTTT. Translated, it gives CASSPDRAQPQHF.

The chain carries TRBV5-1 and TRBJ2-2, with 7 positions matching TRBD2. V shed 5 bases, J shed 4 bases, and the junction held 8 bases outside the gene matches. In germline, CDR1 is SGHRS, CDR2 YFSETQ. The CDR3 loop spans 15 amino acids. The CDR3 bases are TGCGCCAGCAGTCCAGGGAGCGGGATCACCGGGGAGCTGTTTTTT. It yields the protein CASSPGSGITGELFF.

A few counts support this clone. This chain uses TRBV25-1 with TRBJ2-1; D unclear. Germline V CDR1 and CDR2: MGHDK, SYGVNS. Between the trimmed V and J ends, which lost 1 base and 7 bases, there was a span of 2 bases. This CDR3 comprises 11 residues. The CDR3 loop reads CASSELNEQFF. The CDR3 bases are TGTGCCAGCAGTGAATTAAATGAGCAGTTCTTC.

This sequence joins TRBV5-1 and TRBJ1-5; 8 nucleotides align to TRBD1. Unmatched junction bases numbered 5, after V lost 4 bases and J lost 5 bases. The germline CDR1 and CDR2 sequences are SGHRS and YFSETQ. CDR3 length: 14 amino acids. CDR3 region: CASSPTGVDQPQHF. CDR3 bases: TGCGCCAGCAGCCCGACAGGGGTGGATCAGCCCCAGCATTTT.

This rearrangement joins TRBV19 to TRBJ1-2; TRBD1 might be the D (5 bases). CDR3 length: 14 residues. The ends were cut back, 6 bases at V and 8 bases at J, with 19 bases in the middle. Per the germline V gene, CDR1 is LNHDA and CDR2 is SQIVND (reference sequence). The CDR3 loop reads CASRTDKGVRGYTF. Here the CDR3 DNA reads TGTGCCAGTAGAACCGACAAAGGGGTACGAGGCTACACCTTC.

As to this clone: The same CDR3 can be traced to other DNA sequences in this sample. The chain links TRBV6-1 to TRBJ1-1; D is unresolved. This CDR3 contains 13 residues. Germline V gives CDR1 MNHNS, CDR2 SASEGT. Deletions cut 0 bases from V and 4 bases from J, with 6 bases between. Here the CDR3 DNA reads TGTGCCAGCAGTGAAGCGCGGGGCACTGAAGCTTTCTTT. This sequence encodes CASSEARGTEAFF.

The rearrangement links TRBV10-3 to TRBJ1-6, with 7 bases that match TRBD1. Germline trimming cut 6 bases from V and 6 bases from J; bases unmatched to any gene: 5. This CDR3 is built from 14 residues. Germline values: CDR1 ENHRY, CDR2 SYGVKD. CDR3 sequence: CAISGDRINSPLHF. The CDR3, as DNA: TGTGCCATCAGCGGGGACAGAATTAATTCACCCCTCCACTTT.

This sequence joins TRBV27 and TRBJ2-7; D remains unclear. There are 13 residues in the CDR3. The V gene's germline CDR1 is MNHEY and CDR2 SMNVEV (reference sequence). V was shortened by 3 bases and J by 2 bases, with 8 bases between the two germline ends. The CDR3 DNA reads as TGTGCCAGCAGTTTGGCTGCGGCCTACGAGCAGTACTTC. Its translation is CASSLAAAYEQYF.

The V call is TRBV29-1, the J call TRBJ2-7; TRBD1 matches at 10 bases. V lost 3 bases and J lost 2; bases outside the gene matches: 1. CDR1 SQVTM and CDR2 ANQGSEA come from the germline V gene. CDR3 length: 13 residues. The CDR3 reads CSVETGGTYEQYF. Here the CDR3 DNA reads TGCAGCGTTGAGACAGGGGGCACCTACGAGCAGTACTTC.

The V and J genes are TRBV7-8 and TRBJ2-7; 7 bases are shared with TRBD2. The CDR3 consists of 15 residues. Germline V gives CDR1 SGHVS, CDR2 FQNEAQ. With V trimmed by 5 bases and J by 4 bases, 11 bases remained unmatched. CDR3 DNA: TGTGCCAGCAGCCCCCTGGCGGGAGTGGCATACGAGCAGTACTTC. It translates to CASSPLAGVAYEQYF.

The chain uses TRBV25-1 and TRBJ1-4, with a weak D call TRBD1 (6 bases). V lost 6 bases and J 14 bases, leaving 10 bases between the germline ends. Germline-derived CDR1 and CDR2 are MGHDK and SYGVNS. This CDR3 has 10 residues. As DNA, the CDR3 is TGTGCCAGCAGGGGACAAGGGCTGTTTTTT. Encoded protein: CASRGQGLFF. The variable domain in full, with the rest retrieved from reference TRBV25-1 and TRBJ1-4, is EADIYQTPRYLVIGTGKKITLECSQTMGHDKMYWYQQDPGMELHLIHYSYGVNSTEKGDLSSESTVSRIRTEHFPLTLESARPSHTSQYLCASRGQGLFFGSGTQLSVL.

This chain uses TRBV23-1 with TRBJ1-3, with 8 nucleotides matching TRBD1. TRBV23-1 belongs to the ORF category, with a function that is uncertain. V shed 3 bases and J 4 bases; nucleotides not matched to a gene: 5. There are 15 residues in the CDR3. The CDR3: CASSQRTGGGNTIYF. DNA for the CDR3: TGCGCCAGCAGTCAGCGAACAGGGGGAGGAAACACCATATATTTT.